This T cell receptor (beta chain) was sequenced in a study of vaccination effects on CD4 cells after COVID-19. The data were produced by immunoSEQ multiplex PCR, yet TCRdb's version contains in-frame clones alone and is incomplete. The table records roughly 65,000 clones, approximately 79% of them present only once. Peptide-pool stimulation followed by sequencing identified expanded antigen-specific CD4+ clonotypes in the ViraFEST assay. Isolating CD4+ T cells followed more than eight days of culture. According to the study, vaccine recipients showed no prior SARS-CoV-2 infection and negative nucleocapsid antibodies. Points on this clone: Its antigen is not identified.

Germline CDR1 ENHRY, CDR2 SYGVKD. This CDR3 has 14 amino acids. V was pared by 3 bases and J by 4 bases, with 10 bases between. Sequencing was performed on CD4+ T cells from PBMCs cultured with HCoV-NL63 spike peptides, taken before COVID-19 vaccination. The chain uses TRBV10-3 and TRBJ1-5; D is uncertain. The clonotype comes from a human donor who received a COVID-19 vaccine. CDR3 protein: CAISENSSNQPQHF. The CDR3 DNA is TGTGCCATCAGTGAAAACAGTTCGAATCAGCCCCAGCATTTT.